A single TCR beta chain is shown here with its context. Its antigen is not known. V lost 0 bases to trimming and J lost 2 bases, with 11 bases between them. The CDR3 totals 16 residues. The V gene's germline CDR1 is MNHNY and CDR2 SVGAGI (reference sequence). This sample is part of a study of CD8 T cells in Susac syndrome. Overall study results and limits: Clonal CD8+ expansion in Susac was highest in TEMRA cells and active patients.

RNA, at about 0.45 to 1 ug, was reverse transcribed with random hexamers. TCRdb independently ran MiXCR on the immunoSEQ multiplex PCR reads; one entry per CDR3 protein. Here the sample spans about 190,000 distinct CDR3 sequences, around 95% being singletons. The sequenced sample was CD8+ T cells from PBMCs. The chain combines TRBV6-6 with TRBJ1-5; D unclear. This TCR was recovered from a human donor with Susac syndrome. The CDR3 sequence is CASSYSMGGRNQPQHF. CDR3 DNA sequence: TGTGCCAGCAGTTACTCGATGGGAGGTCGCAATCAGCCCCAGCATTTT.